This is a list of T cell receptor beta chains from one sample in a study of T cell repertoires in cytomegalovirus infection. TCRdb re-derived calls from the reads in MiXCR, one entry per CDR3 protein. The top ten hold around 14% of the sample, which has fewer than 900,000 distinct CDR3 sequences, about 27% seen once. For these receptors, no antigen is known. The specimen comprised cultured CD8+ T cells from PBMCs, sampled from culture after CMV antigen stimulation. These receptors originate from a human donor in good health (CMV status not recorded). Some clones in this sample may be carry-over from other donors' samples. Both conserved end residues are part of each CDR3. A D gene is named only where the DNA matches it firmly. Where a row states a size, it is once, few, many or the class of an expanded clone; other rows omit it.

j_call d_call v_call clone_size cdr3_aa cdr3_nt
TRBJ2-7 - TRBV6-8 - CASGPQVYEQYF TGTGCCAGCGGTCCACAGGTATACGAGCAGTACTTC
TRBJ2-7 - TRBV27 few CASSLTGHLDRSEQYF TGTGCCAGCAGTCTAACCGGACATCTAGACCGGAGCGAGCAGTACTTC
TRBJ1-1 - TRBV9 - CASSGLGGVVEAFF TGTGCCAGCAGCGGTCTAGGCGGGGTTGTTGAAGCTTTCTTT
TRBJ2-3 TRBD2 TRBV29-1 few CSVVGLAGAIPEDTQYF TGCAGCGTTGTTGGACTAGCGGGGGCCATTCCCGAGGATACGCAGTATTTT
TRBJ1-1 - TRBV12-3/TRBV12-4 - CASSFYDREAFF TGTGCCAGCAGTTTTTACGACAGAGAAGCTTTCTTT
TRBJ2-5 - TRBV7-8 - CASSLKGVAEHQETQYF TGTGCCAGCAGCTTAAAGGGGGTAGCGGAGCACCAAGAGACCCAGTACTTC
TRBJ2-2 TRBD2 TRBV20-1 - CSARDPPTSGAYLDTGELFF TGCAGTGCTAGAGATCCCCCGACTAGCGGGGCCTACCTCGACACCGGGGAGCTGTTTTTT
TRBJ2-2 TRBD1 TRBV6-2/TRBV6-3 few CASSYGQGPNTGELFF TGTGCCAGCAGTTACGGACAGGGACCGAACACCGGGGAGCTGTTTTTT
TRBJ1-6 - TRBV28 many CASKRAGDNSPLHF TGTGCCAGCAAGAGGGCCGGAGATAATTCACCCCTCCACTTT
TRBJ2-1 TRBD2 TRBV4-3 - CASSHTLGLAGAYNEQFF TGCGCCAGCAGCCACACCCTGGGACTAGCGGGGGCCTACAATGAGCAGTTCTTC
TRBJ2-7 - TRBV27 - CASTYGPNYEQYF TGTGCCAGCACTTACGGGCCAAACTACGAGCAGTACTTC
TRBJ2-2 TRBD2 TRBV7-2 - CATLHELAVTGELFF TGTGCCACGCTCCATGAACTAGCGGTGACCGGGGAGCTGTTTTTT
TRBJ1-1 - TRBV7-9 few CASSPSMGAEAFF TGTGCCAGCAGCCCCTCGATGGGCGCTGAAGCTTTCTTT
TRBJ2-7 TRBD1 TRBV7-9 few CASGEGTELYEQYF TGTGCCAGCGGCGAGGGGACAGAGCTCTACGAGCAGTACTTC
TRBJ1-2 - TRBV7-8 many CASSLMDLGTYGYTF TGTGCCAGCAGCTTAATGGACCTTGGAACTTATGGCTACACCTTC
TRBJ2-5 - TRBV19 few CASSIFPSSQETQYF TGTGCCAGTAGTATCTTCCCTAGCAGCCAAGAGACCCAGTACTTC
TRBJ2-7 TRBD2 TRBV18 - CASTYSGGNEQYF TGTGCCAGCACCTATAGCGGGGGCAACGAGCAGTACTTC
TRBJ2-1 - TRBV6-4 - CASSDFGLGGNEQFF TGTGCCAGCAGTGATTTCGGGCTGGGGGGCAATGAGCAGTTCTTC
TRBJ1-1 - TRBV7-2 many CASLLTTSRLDTEAFF TGTGCCAGCCTATTAACTACGAGCAGGCTGGATACTGAAGCTTTCTTT
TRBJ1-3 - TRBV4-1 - CASSQGAQAGNTIYF TGCGCCAGCAGCCAGGGAGCCCAGGCTGGAAACACCATATATTTT